This T cell receptor (beta chain) was observed in a study of metastatic and nonmetastatic thyroid tumors. Study information: The comparison covered peripheral blood and tumor or nodule tissue in malignant and benign thyroid patients.

Under the authors' procedure: CDR3 was compared across clinicopathological groups, and the resulting differences were used to build a distant-metastasis classifier for papillary thyroid cancer. TCRdb re-clonotyped the PCR reads via MiXCR. These V and J calls rely on TCRdb rather than the paper's analysis. The sample records tens of thousands of clones, roughly 12% being singletons. Each patient went into thyroid surgery without having received any treatment. Overall study findings and caveats: A significant increase in TCR beta diversity was reportedly seen in malignant thyroid tumors relative to benign nodules, in blood and tumor.

This clone was counted between two and nine times. Its target is not known. This CDR3 is built from 16 residues. Germline V CDR1 and CDR2: KGHDR, SFDVKD. The V end lost 3 bases, the J end lost 2 bases, and 15 bases lay between the germline ends. Sequenced sample: blood. V usage is TRBV24-1 and J usage is TRBJ1-2; D possibly corresponds to TRBD1 (5 bases). The clonotype originates from a male donor with papillary thyroid cancer or a benign thyroid nodule (not recorded which). Some clones in this sample may be carry-over from other donors' samples. CDR3 nucleotide sequence: TGTGCCACCAGTGATCCGGGGGTGTCTACGAACTATGGCTACACCTTC. Protein: CATSDPGVSTNYGYTF.